This T cell receptor beta chain was sequenced during a study of shared clonotypes between healthy human individuals. The study, taken as a whole, reports: Against clonotypes common to all four donors, non-shared ones had lower generation probabilities.

The germline CDR1 and CDR2 sequences are MNHNS and SASEGT. V was clipped by 6 bases and J by 7 bases; unmatched bases: 8. The CDR3 sequence is 15 residues long. Comment on this clone: No antigen is known for it.

The study ran the assay at deep level. This table comes from immunoSEQ multiplex PCR, and its TCRdb copy is limited to in-frame clones, with some not included. The table has some 1,400,000 clones, roughly 96% seen once; the top ten hold more than 0.9%. The investigators split CD4+ cells into a CD45RA+ naive subset and a CD45RA-negative memory subset. The chain carries TRBV6-1 and TRBJ2-1, with TRBD2 matching 11 bases. The TCR sequence derives from a man younger than 40 in good health. Sequencing was performed on naive CD4+ T cells sorted from blood. Subset reported: CD45RA+ positively selected. This CDR3 reads CASRRTSGPGNEQFF. CDR3 nucleotide sequence: TGTGCCAGCAGGCGGACTAGCGGGCCTGGAAATGAGCAGTTCTTC.